Presented here are 18 T cell receptor beta chains from one specimen sequenced in a study of cytomegalovirus exposure and HLA in healthy donors. In the PCR, 60 Vbeta and 13 Jbeta primers were used. Profiling relied on immunoSEQ multiplex PCR, and the TCRdb table lists in-frame clones only, not all of them. Of 150,000 or so clones in the sample, 84% were seen once. The sample taken for sequencing was PBMCs. The origin of the receptors is a man aged 25 to 40 in good health and CMV-seronegative.

This clone turned up a few times. V and J are TRBV10-3 and TRBJ2-3, with D tentatively TRBD2 (5 bases). The germline V gene encodes CDR1 ENHRY and CDR2 SYGVKD. The CDR3 covers 16 residues. V was trimmed by 6 bases and J by 0 bases, leaving 16 bases between them. The CDR3 sequence is CAIRETEGRSTDTQYF. CDR3 sequence (DNA): TGTGCCATCAGAGAAACTGAGGGCCGTAGCACAGATACGCAGTATTTT.

This clone was picked up one time. The CDR3 DNA reads as TGCGCCAGCAGCTTCTCGGACAGGCGCTATGGCTACACCTTC. It encodes CASSFSDRRYGYTF. The chain carries TRBV5-1 and TRBJ1-2; TRBD1 matches 7 bases. J lost 4 bases, V lost 2 bases, and 5 bases had no gene match. The germline V gene has CDR1 SGHRS and CDR2 YFSETQ. The CDR3 runs 14 residues.

This clone was observed a handful of times. The J gene is TRBJ2-3, the V gene TRBV4-1; D is perhaps TRBD2 (6 bases). CDR1 and CDR2 (germline): MGHRA, YSYEKL. The CDR3 loop spans 18 amino acids. Between the trimmed V and J ends, which lost 1 base and 1 base, there was a span of 18 bases. This CDR3 is CASSQVGQGRTRTDTQYF. Here the CDR3 DNA reads TGCGCCAGCAGCCAAGTCGGCCAAGGGAGGACTCGCACAGATACGCAGTATTTT.

The chain joins TRBV6-5 to TRBJ2-3, with 7 bases that match TRBD1. CDR3 length: 16 residues. Germline CDR1 MNHEY, CDR2 SVGAGI. With V trimmed by 2 bases and J by 0 bases, 5 bases remained unmatched. The CDR3 reads CASSYLDRRSTDTQYF. CDR3 sequence (DNA): TGTGCCAGCAGTTACCTGGACAGGCGAAGCACAGATACGCAGTATTTT.

CDR3 amino acids: CASSFGQTTDTQYF. The DNA for the CDR3 is TGTGCCAGCAGTTTCGGACAGACAACAGATACGCAGTATTTT. This chain joins TRBV6-1 and TRBJ2-3, with D perhaps TRBD1 (6 bases). The CDR3 length is 14 residues. The germline gives CDR1 MNHNS, CDR2 SASEGT. Trimming took 5 bases from V and 3 from J, leaving 12 bases between them.

V is TRBV5-1 and J is TRBJ2-5, with TRBD1 matching 7 bases. CDR3 length: 13 residues. The J segment lost 5 bases and the V segment lost 6 bases, leaving 7 bases of the junction unmatched. The germline CDR1 and CDR2 sequences are SGHRS and YFSETQ. The chain's CDR3 is CASTTGSGETQYF. In nucleotides, the CDR3 is TGCGCCAGCACGACAGGGTCGGGGGAGACCCAGTACTTC.

The CDR3 DNA follows: TGTGCCAGCAGCCTAGCGGGAGGGCCCTACGAGCAGTACTTC. The encoded protein is CASSLAGGPYEQYF. The rearrangement links TRBV27 to TRBJ2-7; 12 nucleotides line up with TRBD2. Per germline, CDR1 MNHEY and CDR2 SMNVEV (reference sequence). The CDR3 length is 14 residues. V dropped 6 bases and J dropped 2; count of bases not matched to a gene: 2.

This clone was counted between two and nine times. The V gene is TRBV5-1, the J gene TRBJ2-7, with 7 bases aligning to TRBD1. Trimming at V came to 0 bases and at J to 3 bases, leaving 6 bases not matched to a gene. CDR1 is SGHRS, CDR2 YFSETQ, per germline. The CDR3 loop spans 15 amino acids. The CDR3 nucleotides are TGCGCCAGCAGCTTGGCCGGACAGGCGAACTACGAGCAGTACTTC. Protein: CASSLAGQANYEQYF.

In this sample, this clone turned up once. The chain employs TRBV6-5 and TRBJ1-3; D remains unclear. CDR1 and CDR2 (germline): MNHEY, SVGAGI. This CDR3 comprises 13 residues. With 10 bases removed from V and 4 bases from J, the gap between germline ends came to 14 bases. The CDR3 nucleotides are TGTGCCACTGGTCTACCCCCAGGAAACACCATATATTTT. Its protein is CATGLPPGNTIYF.

This rearrangement joins TRBV28 to TRBJ1-2, with unresolved D. V was shortened by 1 base and J by 10 bases, with 16 bases between the two germline ends. The CDR3 loop spans 14 amino acids. CDR1 is MDHEN and CDR2 is SYDVKM in the germline V gene. Here the CDR3 reads CASSLSQAVRDYTF. As DNA, the CDR3 is TGTGCCAGCAGTTTATCTCAGGCCGTCCGGGACTACACCTTC.

In nucleotides, the CDR3 is TGTGCCAGCAAACCGGTACAGGCGGCAAATCAGCCCCAGCATTTT. Its protein product is CASKPVQAANQPQHF. The V and J genes are TRBV6-5 and TRBJ1-5; D might be TRBD1 (5 bases). Deletions cut 7 bases from V and 4 bases from J, with 17 bases between. This CDR3 spans 15 amino acids. CDR1 is MNHEY and CDR2 is SVGAGI in the germline V gene.

This chain uses TRBV30 with TRBJ1-2, with 11 bases identical to TRBD1. The CDR3 covers 15 residues. CDR1 and CDR2 (germline): GTSNPN, SVGIG (reference sequence). J gave up 6 bases and V 2 bases, and 8 bases lay outside the gene matches. DNA of the CDR3: TGTGCCTGGAGTAAAGTAGGACAGGGGGCCCATGGCTACACCTTC. Translated: CAWSKVGQGAHGYTF. Combining the CDR3 with reference TRBV30 and TRBJ1-2 gives the whole variable domain SQTIHQWPATLVQPVGSPLSLECTVEGTSNPNLYWYRQAAGRGLQLLFYSVGIGQISSEVPQNLSASRPQDRQFILSSKKLLLSDSGFYLCAWSKVGQGAHGYTFGSGTRLTVV.

The V gene is TRBV7-3, the J gene TRBJ2-2, with TRBD1 matching 7 bases. J was trimmed by 0 bases and V by 1 base; bases with no gene match: 5. Looked up from germline, CDR1 is SGHTA and CDR2 is FQGTGA. This CDR3 is built from 17 residues. The CDR3 bases are TGTGCCAGCAGCTTAAAAAACAGGGGTCCGAACACCGGGGAGCTGTTTTTT. Translating gives CASSLKNRGPNTGELFF.

The chain is built from TRBV5-4 and TRBJ1-2; a weak D match, TRBD1 (5 bases). The V gene lost 7 bases and the J gene lost 0 bases, with 16 bases spanning the gap. CDR1 SGHNT and CDR2 YYREEE come from the germline V gene (reference sequence). CDR3 size: 15 residues. The CDR3 reads CASGRELAPNYGYTF. CDR3 DNA: TGTGCCAGCGGCAGGGAACTCGCCCCTAACTATGGCTACACCTTC.

This clone was seen a handful of times. Here the CDR3 DNA reads TGTGCCAGCAGCATAGATCAGGGTGGATATGGCTACACCTTC. Translating gives CASSIDQGGYGYTF. The chain links TRBV7-9 to TRBJ1-2, with D tentatively TRBD1 (5 bases). V gave up 5 bases and J gave up 5 bases, with 15 bases separating them. The CDR3 is 14 amino acids. Germline V CDR1 and CDR2: SEHNR, FQNEAQ (reference sequence).

J is TRBJ2-1 and V is TRBV9; 11 positions match TRBD2. The CDR3 is made up of 16 amino acids. CDR1 SGDLS and CDR2 YYNGEE come from the germline V gene. V shed 0 bases, J shed 7 bases, and the junction held 6 bases outside the gene matches. CDR3 in amino acids: CASSVATSGGPNEQFF. The CDR3 DNA reads TGTGCCAGCAGCGTAGCCACTAGCGGGGGACCTAATGAGCAGTTCTTC.

J is TRBJ2-2 and V is TRBV7-8; TRBD2 matches at 7 bases. CDR3 length equals 14 residues. CDR1 is SGHVS and CDR2 is FQNEAQ in the germline V gene. The ends lost 2 bases at V and 8 bases at J; junction bases unmatched: 5. The CDR3, as DNA: TGTGCCAGCAGCTTATGGCGGGGGAAAGGGGAGCTGTTTTTT. Translating gives CASSLWRGKGELFF.

The chain carries TRBV5-1 and TRBJ1-4; TRBD1 is a possible D gene (5 bases). The CDR3 extends over 16 amino acids. The V gene's germline CDR1 is SGHRS and CDR2 YFSETQ. V lost 4 bases and J 4 bases, leaving 17 bases between the germline ends. The chain's CDR3 is CASSILGGGINEKLFF. CDR3 nucleotides: TGCGCCAGCAGCATACTAGGTGGGGGGATTAATGAAAAACTGTTTTTT.